Listed below are T cell receptor beta chains from one sample, sequenced in a study of technical replicates of blood from several donors. Clones were sequenced by immunoSEQ multiplex PCR, and TCRdb holds only the in-frame ones, with some missing. The sample includes 91,000 or so clones, less than 95% seen only once; the top ten take 0.25% to 0.35%. The sequencing sample was made of T cells isolated from PBMCs. These receptors came from a human donor in good health. The CDR3 runs from the conserved cysteine through the conserved F or W. A D gene is named only where the DNA matches it firmly. Some rows have no size entry. The others give once, few or many, or a class for an expanded clone.

j_call: TRBJ2-7
clone_size: few
d_call: NA
v_call: TRBV7-2
cdr3_nt: TGTGCCAGCAGCTTTGAGGGTGGGCGGGAGCAGTACTTC
cdr3_aa: CASSFEGGREQYF

j_call: TRBJ1-1
clone_size: NA
d_call: NA
v_call: TRBV9
cdr3_nt: TGTGCCAGCAATACACCGAACACTGAAGCTTTCTTT
cdr3_aa: CASNTPNTEAFF

j_call: TRBJ2-7
clone_size: NA
d_call: NA
v_call: TRBV28
cdr3_nt: TGTGCCAGCTTTTCTTTCCGAGACGAGCAGTACTTC
cdr3_aa: CASFSFRDEQYF

j_call: TRBJ1-3
clone_size: NA
d_call: NA
v_call: TRBV7-8
cdr3_nt: TGTGCCAGCAGCGGGAGAGTGGCAGCGGGCCTATATTTT
cdr3_aa: CASSGRVAAGLYF

j_call: TRBJ2-1
clone_size: NA
d_call: TRBD2
v_call: TRBV11-2
cdr3_nt: TGTGCCAGCAGCATTAGCGGGGGCTACAATGAGCAGTTCTTC
cdr3_aa: CASSISGGYNEQFF

j_call: TRBJ2-1
clone_size: NA
d_call: TRBD2
v_call: TRBV19
cdr3_nt: TGTGCCAGTAGTAAGCAGGGACTAGCGGGATTCAATGAGCAGTTCTTC
cdr3_aa: CASSKQGLAGFNEQFF

j_call: TRBJ2-7
clone_size: NA
d_call: TRBD2
v_call: TRBV5-4
cdr3_nt: TGTGCCAGCATCTCACGGAGGGAGGGCGAGCAGTACTTC
cdr3_aa: CASISRREGEQYF

j_call: TRBJ2-7
clone_size: NA
d_call: NA
v_call: TRBV5-1
cdr3_nt: TGCGCCAGCAGCTTGGGCGCCCACTACGAGCAGTACTTC
cdr3_aa: CASSLGAHYEQYF

j_call: TRBJ1-2
clone_size: once
d_call: NA
v_call: TRBV19
cdr3_nt: TGTGCCAGTAGTAAGTCAGGTGACGACTATGGCTACACCTTC
cdr3_aa: CASSKSGDDYGYTF

j_call: TRBJ2-7
clone_size: once
d_call: TRBD2
v_call: TRBV27
cdr3_nt: TGTGCCAGCAGTGCCAGCGGGAGCCACGAGCAGTACTTC
cdr3_aa: CASSASGSHEQYF

j_call: TRBJ2-3
clone_size: NA
d_call: NA
v_call: TRBV11-2
cdr3_nt: TGTGCCAGCAGTAACCGTTGGCGGAGCACAGATACGCAGTATTTT
cdr3_aa: CASSNRWRSTDTQYF

j_call: TRBJ1-5
clone_size: NA
d_call: NA
v_call: TRBV28
cdr3_nt: TGTGCCAGCACCAGGGTGAATCAGCCCCAGCATTTT
cdr3_aa: CASTRVNQPQHF

j_call: TRBJ2-7
clone_size: NA
d_call: TRBD2
v_call: TRBV4-2
cdr3_nt: TGTGCCAGCAGCCGGTATAGCGGGGGGTACGAGCAGTACTTC
cdr3_aa: CASSRYSGGYEQYF

j_call: TRBJ2-1
clone_size: NA
d_call: NA
v_call: TRBV6-4
cdr3_nt: TGTGCCAGCAGTGACTCTGCGGGAATAGGGAACAATGAGCAGTTCTTC
cdr3_aa: CASSDSAGIGNNEQFF

j_call: TRBJ1-1
clone_size: NA
d_call: NA
v_call: TRBV7-8
cdr3_nt: TGTGCCAGCACCCCTCAAGCCGGGGATATTAACACTGAAGCTTTCTTT
cdr3_aa: CASTPQAGDINTEAFF

j_call: TRBJ1-1
clone_size: NA
d_call: NA
v_call: TRBV19
cdr3_nt: TGTGCCAGTAGTCCTCCTAGCCACGAAGCTTTCTTT
cdr3_aa: CASSPPSHEAFF

j_call: TRBJ1-4
clone_size: NA
d_call: NA
v_call: TRBV7-9
cdr3_nt: TGTGCCAGCCAGACAGCATCCATTGAAAAACTGTTTTTT
cdr3_aa: CASQTASIEKLFF

j_call: TRBJ1-2
clone_size: NA
d_call: NA
v_call: TRBV20-1
cdr3_nt: TGCAGTGCCCATTTGACATATGGCTACACCTTC
cdr3_aa: CSAHLTYGYTF

j_call: TRBJ2-1
clone_size: NA
d_call: TRBD2
v_call: TRBV19
cdr3_nt: TGTGCCAGTAGTATCCGGACTAGCGGGAGCTACAATGAGCAGTTCTTC
cdr3_aa: CASSIRTSGSYNEQFF

j_call: TRBJ2-7
clone_size: NA
d_call: NA
v_call: TRBV28
cdr3_nt: TGTGCCAGCAGACTGGAGGGAACTCCCGGTAGGTCGCAGTACTTC
cdr3_aa: CASRLEGTPGRSQYF

j_call: TRBJ2-5
clone_size: NA
d_call: TRBD2
v_call: TRBV9
cdr3_nt: TGTGCCAGCAGCGTTGGCCTAGCGGGGCGAGAGACCCAGTACTTC
cdr3_aa: CASSVGLAGRETQYF

j_call: TRBJ1-5
clone_size: NA
d_call: NA
v_call: TRBV6-5
cdr3_nt: TGTGCCAGCAGGGGAGGGAATCAGCCCCAGCATTTT
cdr3_aa: CASRGGNQPQHF

j_call: TRBJ2-5
clone_size: NA
d_call: NA
v_call: TRBV19
cdr3_nt: TGTGCCAGTAGTATAGATCTAGAAGATGAGACCCAGTACTTC
cdr3_aa: CASSIDLEDETQYF

j_call: TRBJ2-3
clone_size: NA
d_call: TRBD2
v_call: TRBV7-7
cdr3_nt: TGTGCTAGCAGCGCCGGGACTAGCGGGCTAGATACGCAGTATTTT
cdr3_aa: CASSAGTSGLDTQYF

j_call: TRBJ2-6
clone_size: NA
d_call: NA
v_call: TRBV27
cdr3_nt: TGTGCCAGCAGTTTCGGGACTGGGGCCAACGTCCTGACTTTC
cdr3_aa: CASSFGTGANVLTF

j_call: TRBJ2-7
clone_size: few
d_call: NA
v_call: TRBV10-1
cdr3_nt: TGCGCCAGCAGTGATGAGGCCTACGAGCAGTACTTC
cdr3_aa: CASSDEAYEQYF